The clone carrying this T cell receptor (beta chain) showed up just a few times. Its antigen is undetermined. This CDR3 contains 18 residues. Unmatched junction bases numbered 15, after V lost 3 bases and J lost 4 bases. Germline CDR1 reads LGHDT; CDR2 reads YNNKEL (reference sequence). Regarding treatment: around 19 received Ad26.COV2.S at low or high dose, single or two shots; a few received placebo; per-sample allocation not given. It was on day 63 after the first vaccine or placebo injection that samples were taken. The sample originates from a study of Ad26.COV2.S vaccination and SARS-CoV-2 variants. Study-level results: Similar non-spike TCR breadth was seen in vaccine and placebo recipients. TCR breadth and depth estimates may have understated total T cell responses.

Produced via immunoSEQ multiplex PCR; TCRdb's table is partial and in-frame only. The sample consists of about 320,000 clones, approximately 80% of them appearing once. The sequence derives from a person aged 18-60 years who received the Ad26.COV2.S COVID-19 vaccine or a placebo. This material consisted of peripheral blood, taken in a trial of Ad26.COV2.S vaccine versus placebo. The rearrangement joins TRBV3-1 (or the pseudogene TRBV3-2) to TRBJ1-1, with TRBD1 matching 9 bases. The CDR3 region has the DNA TGTGCCAGCAGCCAGGGGGCCCCAAACAGGGGGCTCGGCACTGAAGCTTTCTTT. Its translation is CASSQGAPNRGLGTEAFF.